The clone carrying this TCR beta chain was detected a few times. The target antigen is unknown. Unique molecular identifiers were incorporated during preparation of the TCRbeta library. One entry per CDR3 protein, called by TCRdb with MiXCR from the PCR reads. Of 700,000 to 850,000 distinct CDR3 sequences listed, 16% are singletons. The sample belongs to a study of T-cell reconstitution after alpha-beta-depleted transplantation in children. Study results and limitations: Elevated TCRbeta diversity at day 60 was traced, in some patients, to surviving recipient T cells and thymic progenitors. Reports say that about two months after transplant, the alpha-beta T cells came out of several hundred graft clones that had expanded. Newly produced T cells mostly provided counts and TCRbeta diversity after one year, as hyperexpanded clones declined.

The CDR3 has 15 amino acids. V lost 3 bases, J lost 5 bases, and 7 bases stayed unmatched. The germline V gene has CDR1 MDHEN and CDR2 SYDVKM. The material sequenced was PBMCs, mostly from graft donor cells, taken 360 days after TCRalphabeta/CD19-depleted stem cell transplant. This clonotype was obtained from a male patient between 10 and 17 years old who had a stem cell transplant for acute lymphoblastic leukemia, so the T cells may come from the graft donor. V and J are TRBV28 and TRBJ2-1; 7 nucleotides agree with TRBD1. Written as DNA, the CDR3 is TGTGCCAGCAGTTTTAGGGGGCGGAGGAACAATGAGCAGTTCTTC. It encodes CASSFRGRRNNEQFF.